This T cell receptor beta chain was captured in a study of T cell repertoires in cytomegalovirus infection. Study at large: Through public TCR beta signatures, both CMV infection and matching HLA type were indicated.

The CDR3 sequence is 20 residues long. J gave up 0 bases and V 0 bases, and 10 bases lay outside the gene matches. Germline CDR1 and CDR2: SGHDN and FVKESK. MiXCR, run by TCRdb on the reads, gives a single entry per CDR3 protein. The table shows approximately 300,000 distinct CDR3 sequences, with 20% to 30% occurring only once. As regards this clonotype: Its antigen is unidentified.

Regarding the study as a whole: Clonotype analysis showed dominance of the ex vivo response by HLA-C-restricted CMV-specific TCR beta clonotypes. Using cumulative public TCR beta family frequency, the authors identified those who carried CMV together with the relevant HLA.

Material: cultured PBMCs, obtained from culture after CMV antigen stimulation. V is TRBV14 and J is TRBJ2-1; 11 bases are a match to TRBD2. The clonotype originates from a human donor in good health (CMV status not recorded). Some clones in this sample may be carry-over from other donors' samples. The CDR3 reads CASSQDFAGTSGSSYNEQFF. The DNA of the CDR3 is TGTGCCAGCAGCCAAGATTTCGCCGGGACTAGCGGTAGCTCCTACAATGAGCAGTTCTTC.